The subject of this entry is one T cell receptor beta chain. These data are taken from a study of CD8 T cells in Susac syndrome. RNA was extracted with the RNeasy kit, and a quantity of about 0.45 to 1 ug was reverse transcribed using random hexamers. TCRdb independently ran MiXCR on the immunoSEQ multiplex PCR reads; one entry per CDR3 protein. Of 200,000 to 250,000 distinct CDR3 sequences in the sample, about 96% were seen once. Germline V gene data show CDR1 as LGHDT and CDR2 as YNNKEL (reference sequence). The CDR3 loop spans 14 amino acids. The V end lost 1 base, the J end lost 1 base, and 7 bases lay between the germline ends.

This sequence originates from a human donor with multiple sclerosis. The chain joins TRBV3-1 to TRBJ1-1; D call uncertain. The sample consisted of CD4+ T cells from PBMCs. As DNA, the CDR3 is TGTGCCAGCAGCCAAGCTCCTAAGAACACTGAAGCTTTCTTT. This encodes CASSQAPKNTEAFF.